A selection of T cell receptor beta chains follows, all from one sample in a study of cytomegalovirus exposure and HLA in healthy donors. Assay used: immunoSEQ multiplex PCR; TCRdb lists only in-frame clones, some missing. Here the sample spans some 110,000 clones, around 64% being singletons. Sequencing used PBMCs. The receptors derive from a man aged 30-40 years in good health and CMV-seropositive. The CDR3 runs from the conserved cysteine through the conserved F or W. The order of the fields is V gene, J gene, CDR3 protein.

TRBV9	TRBJ2-2	CASSHNPGQGPPGELFF
TRBV9	TRBJ2-2	CASSVARTGETGELFF
TRBV7-6	TRBJ1-2	CASSLGGDYGYTF
TRBV10-3	TRBJ1-1	CAISDPGEEENTEAFF
TRBV15	TRBJ2-3	CATSRRGGEDTQYF
TRBV2	TRBJ1-3	CASSDGGSGNTIYF
TRBV7-9	TRBJ2-3	CASSRGVTWRGRGTDTQYF
TRBV2	TRBJ2-6	CARKGLAGGLTF
TRBV30	TRBJ1-4	CAWSQTTNEKLFF
TRBV30	TRBJ1-1	CAWSGAYRTEAFF
TRBV5-1	TRBJ2-1	CASSIPSGGTQESYNEQFF
TRBV4-1	TRBJ1-3	CASSLSSQVLSGNTIYF
TRBV7-2	TRBJ2-3	CASSFGSITGTSGVF
TRBV9	TRBJ2-1	CASSPGPGTSGRATHNEQFF
TRBV9	TRBJ1-5	CASSVDGLVRQPQHF